The 28 T cell receptor beta chains given below trace back to one sample, sequenced in a study of Ad26.COV2.S vaccination and SARS-CoV-2 variants. The treatment was: 19 received Ad26.COV2.S at low or high dose, single or two shots; several received placebo; per-sample allocation not given. Samples analyzed were those drawn on day 63 after the first vaccine or placebo injection. Measured with immunoSEQ multiplex PCR; TCRdb has only the in-frame clones, and not every one. The data show some 400,000 clones, around 91% seen once. Material: peripheral blood, obtained in a trial of Ad26.COV2.S vaccine versus placebo. These receptors were taken from a person aged 18-60 years who received the Ad26.COV2.S COVID-19 vaccine or a placebo.

The chain employs TRBV24-1 and TRBJ2-2; the D gene is possibly TRBD2 (6 bases). The CDR3 has 16 residues. V gave up 4 bases and J gave up 7 bases, with 18 bases separating them. Germline values: CDR1 KGHDR, CDR2 SFDVKD. The CDR3 DNA sequence: TGTGCCACCAGTGACTTGGGGACTCCCGAGGACGGGGAGCTGTTTTTT. Encoded protein: CATSDLGTPEDGELFF.

The chain carries TRBV2 and TRBJ2-3; 9 nucleotides match TRBD2. With 7 bases clipped from V and 4 bases from J, the junction kept 9 bases outside the gene matches. The CDR3 has 15 amino acids. Per the germline V gene, CDR1 is SNHLY and CDR2 is FYNNEI. Written as DNA, the CDR3 is TGTGCCAGCAAGGGGATAGCGGGAGTTTCAGATACGCAGTATTTT. Encoded protein: CASKGIAGVSDTQYF.

V gene TRBV6-2 or TRBV6-3 combines with J gene TRBJ2-3; D is uncertain. Per germline, CDR1 MNHEY and CDR2 SVGEGT. CDR3 length: 14 residues. V was clipped by 3 bases and J by 4 bases, with 11 bases between them. CDR3 DNA: TGTGCCAGCAGTTATTTGATTAGCCCAGATACGCAGTATTTT. This sequence encodes CASSYLISPDTQYF.

Many counts were recorded for this clone. The chain carries TRBV2 and TRBJ2-2; tentatively, D is TRBD2 (6 bases). V lost 4 bases and J lost 7, with 13 bases in between. Germline CDR1 and CDR2: SNHLY and FYNNEI. The CDR3 has 14 amino acids. In nucleotides, the CDR3 is TGTGCCAGCAGTGTGGGACTCGGTTACGGGGAGCTGTTTTTT. Its protein product is CASSVGLGYGELFF.

The table lists this clone with a few counts. V is TRBV4-1 and J is TRBJ1-6; no reliable D call. The germline V gene has CDR1 MGHRA and CDR2 YSYEKL. V lost 0 bases and J lost 10, with 7 bases in between. The CDR3 has 13 amino acids. CDR3 sequence (DNA): TGCGCCAGCAGCCAAGAGTCCGGATCACCCCTCCACTTT. It codes for CASSQESGSPLHF.

The V gene is TRBV6-5, the J gene TRBJ1-1; 8 bases align to TRBD1. The CDR3 contains 14 residues. Germline values: CDR1 MNHEY, CDR2 SVGAGI. V lost 6 bases, J lost 1 base, and 4 bases stayed unmatched. This CDR3 is CASRATGENTEAFF. As DNA, the CDR3 is TGTGCCAGCAGGGCGACAGGGGAGAACACTGAAGCTTTCTTT.

This chain connects TRBV3-1 (or the pseudogene TRBV3-2) to TRBJ1-5, with TRBD1 as a possible D gene (6 bases). With 0 bases removed from V and 7 bases from J, the gap between germline ends came to 16 bases. Per the germline V gene, CDR1 is LGHDT and CDR2 is YNNKEL (reference sequence). This CDR3 has 16 amino acids. CDR3 amino acids: CASSQETLLRGQPQHF. DNA for the CDR3: TGTGCCAGCAGCCAAGAGACTTTATTGAGGGGGCAGCCCCAGCATTTT.

The chain is built from TRBV28 and TRBJ2-1, with 9 bases fitting TRBD2. V was clipped by 5 bases and J by 15 bases; unmatched bases: 20. The CDR3 runs 16 residues. CDR1 MDHEN and CDR2 SYDVKM come from the germline V gene. The CDR3 DNA follows: TGTGCCAGCAGTCCTCCCGGGGTAGCGGGAGTCAGTCAGGGGTTCTTC. It is translated as CASSPPGVAGVSQGFF.

This clone has just one count. The chain carries TRBV7-2 and TRBJ2-7, with 7 positions matching TRBD2. The V gene end was trimmed by 0 bases and the J gene end by 0 bases; junction bases not matched to a gene: 2. The CDR3 sequence is 15 residues long. Germline V gene sequence: CDR1 SGHTA, CDR2 FQGNSA. The CDR3 loop is CASSLAGGSSYEQYF. CDR3 coding DNA: TGTGCCAGCAGCTTAGCGGGAGGGAGCTCCTACGAGCAGTACTTC.

The J gene is TRBJ2-1, the V gene TRBV5-1; TRBD1 agrees at 8 bases. The CDR3 covers 15 residues. V was pared by 0 bases and J by 9 bases, with 8 bases of the junction left unmatched. Germline-derived CDR1 and CDR2 are SGHRS and YFSETQ. For the CDR3, the DNA is TGCGCCAGCAGCTTGGGCCCTGACAGGGGTCTTGAGCAGTTCTTC. Residues: CASSLGPDRGLEQFF.

This clone was recorded once. This chain joins TRBV27 and TRBJ2-7; no firm D call. V was pared by 7 bases and J by 3 bases, with 10 bases between. The CDR3 is 12 residues long. Germline lookup yields CDR1 MNHEY and CDR2 SMNVEV (reference sequence). Here the CDR3 DNA reads TGTGCCAGCAAGGTTGTCCTCTACGAGCAGTACTTC. Protein: CASKVVLYEQYF.

The chain has TRBV27 and TRBJ2-7; the D is unclear. CDR3 size: 14 residues. The ends were cut back, 6 bases at V and 3 bases at J, with 15 bases in the middle. The germline V gene has CDR1 MNHEY and CDR2 SMNVEV (reference sequence). In DNA, the CDR3 is TGTGCCAGCAGCAGACAAGTCCTTGGCTACGAGCAGTACTTC. This codes for CASSRQVLGYEQYF.

Only one count was recorded for this clone. The gene calls are TRBV3-1 (or the pseudogene TRBV3-2) and TRBJ2-6; D gene uncertain. The length of the CDR3 is 10 residues. CDR1 and CDR2 (germline): LGHDT, YNNKEL (reference sequence). Trimming cost V 8 bases and J 4 bases, with 0 bases left between them. CDR3 in amino acids: CASGANVLTF. CDR3 coding DNA: TGTGCCAGCGGGGCCAACGTCCTGACTTTC.

The chain employs TRBV4-2 and TRBJ2-7; 7 positions agree with TRBD1. There are 16 residues in the CDR3. Germline loops: CDR1 LGHNA, CDR2 YNFKEQ. J lost 2 bases, V lost 2 bases, and 9 bases had no gene match. This chain's CDR3 is CASSQTDRAGAYEQYF. For the CDR3, the DNA is TGTGCCAGCAGCCAAACAGACAGGGCAGGAGCCTACGAGCAGTACTTC.

The J gene is TRBJ1-4, the V gene TRBV3-1 (or the pseudogene TRBV3-2); the D is unclear. Per germline, CDR1 LGHDT and CDR2 YNNKEL (reference sequence). This CDR3 is 15 amino acids long. Trimming removed 0 bases at V and 4 bases at J, with 9 bases between. The CDR3 DNA is TGTGCCAGCAGCCAAGAAAGGCTGTATAATGAAAAACTGTTTTTT. Translated: CASSQERLYNEKLFF.

This clone came up once. The chain couples TRBV9 to TRBJ2-5, with D perhaps TRBD1 or TRBD2 (6 bases each). The CDR3 length is 16 residues. The V and J ends lost 0 bases and 5 bases respectively, with 17 bases between them. CDR1 and CDR2 from the germline V gene are SGDLS and YYNGEE. The CDR3 coding sequence is TGTGCCAGCAGCGTAGGGGCCCCGGAGGGGGTCGAGACCCAGTACTTC. Translated, it gives CASSVGAPEGVETQYF.

The V gene is TRBV4-2, the J gene TRBJ2-1; 13 nucleotides agree with TRBD2. The trim removed 2 bases at V and 8 bases at J, leaving 9 bases unmatched. CDR1 is LGHNA and CDR2 is YNFKEQ in the germline V gene. The CDR3 contains 17 residues. The CDR3 loop is CASSQTSGTSGTHEQFF. The CDR3 DNA sequence: TGTGCCAGCAGCCAAACATCCGGGACTAGCGGGACCCATGAGCAGTTCTTC.

The V gene is TRBV7-9, the J gene TRBJ2-5; weak D call: TRBD2 (5 bases). Trimming took off 0 bases at V and 5 bases at J, with 13 bases between the two ends. The CDR3 extends over 15 amino acids. Germline-derived CDR1 and CDR2 are SEHNR and FQNEAQ (reference sequence). CDR3 coding DNA: TGTGCCAGCAGCTTAGCTGGGAGCCGGTCGGAGACCCAGTACTTC. As protein: CASSLAGSRSETQYF.

The chain is built from TRBV30 and TRBJ1-3; 10 positions match TRBD1. The V gene's germline CDR1 is GTSNPN and CDR2 SVGIG (reference sequence). V dropped 2 bases and J dropped 3; count of bases not matched to a gene: 4. The CDR3 loop spans 15 amino acids. CDR3 in DNA: TGTGCCTGGAGTCCGACAGGGGGCTTTGGAAACACCATATATTTT. This codes for CAWSPTGGFGNTIYF.

V gene TRBV15 combines with J gene TRBJ2-1, with 9 nucleotides matching TRBD2. Per the germline V gene, CDR1 is LNHNV and CDR2 is YYDKDF (reference sequence). This CDR3 is 15 amino acids long. The V and J ends lost 5 bases and 7 bases, in that order; junction bases with no gene match: 9. CDR3 amino acids: CATSGGLAIVNEQFF. The CDR3 coding sequence is TGTGCCACCAGCGGTGGACTAGCGATTGTTAATGAGCAGTTCTTC.

The chain couples TRBV11-3 to TRBJ2-3; D gene unclear. This CDR3 has 14 amino acids. Deletions cut 4 bases from V and 2 bases from J, with 10 bases between. Germline V lookup: CDR1 SGHNT, CDR2 YENEEA. CDR3 sequence reads: CASSSLFLTDTQYF. The CDR3, as DNA: TGTGCCAGCAGCTCTCTGTTTCTCACAGATACGCAGTATTTT.

V and J are TRBV12-3 or TRBV12-4 and TRBJ2-7; no definite D call. The CDR3 contains 13 residues. V lost 6 bases, J lost 1 base, and 10 bases lay in between. In DNA form, the CDR3 reads TGTGCCAGCAGCATTGGATTGTCCTACGAGCAGTACTTC. Residues: CASSIGLSYEQYF.

The CDR3 sequence: CATPNLARGGEQFF. In DNA form, the CDR3 reads TGTGCCACCCCCAACCTAGCGAGGGGAGGTGAGCAGTTCTTC. The J gene is TRBJ2-1, the V gene TRBV2; D perhaps matches TRBD2 (6 bases). Trimming pared 10 bases from V and 9 bases from J, leaving 22 bases between. Germline CDR1 reads SNHLY; CDR2 reads FYNNEI. The CDR3 loop spans 14 amino acids. The full variable domain, in which reference TRBV2 and TRBJ2-1 provide the parts outside the CDR3, is EPEVTQTPSHQVTQMGQEVILRCVPISNHLYFYWYRQILGQKVEFLVSFYNNEISEKSEIFDDQFSVERPDGSNFTLKIRSTKLEDSAMYFCATPNLARGGEQFFGPGTRLTVL.

The chain couples TRBV9 to TRBJ2-1, with D possibly matching TRBD2 (6 bases). Trimming pared 4 bases from V and 0 bases from J, leaving 17 bases between. In germline, CDR1 is SGDLS, CDR2 YYNGEE. The length of the CDR3 is 17 residues. CDR3 protein: CASSPKLAVSSYNEQFF. DNA of the CDR3: TGTGCCAGCAGCCCAAAATTAGCGGTTAGCTCCTACAATGAGCAGTTCTTC.

This clone was recorded a few times. The chain joins TRBV13 to TRBJ1-2; no clear D. The CDR3 length is 14 residues. Deletions cut 5 bases from V and 0 bases from J, with 10 bases between. The germline V gene has CDR1 PRHDT and CDR2 FYEKMQ (reference sequence). Written as DNA, the CDR3 is TGTGCCAGCAGCCGACAAACAGCTAACTATGGCTACACCTTC. Translated, it gives CASSRQTANYGYTF.

This chain uses TRBV9 with TRBJ2-5; 7 bases are a match to TRBD2. The CDR3 totals 15 residues. V lost 3 bases and J lost 0; bases outside the gene matches: 5. The germline gives CDR1 SGDLS, CDR2 YYNGEE. DNA for the CDR3: TGTGCCAGCAGCGGACGAGCGGGACACCAAGAGACCCAGTACTTC. Its protein product is CASSGRAGHQETQYF.

The chain combines TRBV10-3 with TRBJ1-5; perhaps TRBD1 as D (5 bases). Between the trimmed V and J ends, which lost 2 bases and 0 bases, there was a span of 8 bases. This CDR3 spans 15 amino acids. Germline V gene sequence: CDR1 ENHRY, CDR2 SYGVKD. The CDR3 reads CAISEDRDSNQPQHF. The CDR3 nucleotides are TGTGCCATCAGTGAGGACAGAGATAGCAATCAGCCCCAGCATTTT.

Only one count was recorded for this clone. The chain links TRBV9 to TRBJ2-4, with 11 bases aligning to TRBD2. This CDR3 spans 17 amino acids. Trimming removed 0 bases from V and 6 bases from J; junction bases left unmatched: 8. Germline-derived CDR1 and CDR2 are SGDLS and YYNGEE. This CDR3 is CASSVGVAGGPRNIQYF. CDR3 nucleotide sequence: TGTGCCAGCAGCGTAGGGGTAGCGGGAGGGCCGAGAAACATTCAGTACTTC.